This TCR beta chain was sequenced for a study of blood T cell repertoires in COVID-19. Whole-study context: Nucleic acid was either cDNA or gDNA, and it came from T cells, B-cell-depleted T cells, or PBMCs.

Deletions cut 1 base from V and 0 bases from J, with 10 bases between. Per the germline V gene, CDR1 is GTSNPN and CDR2 is SVGIG (reference sequence). This CDR3 has 15 residues. In the authors' methods: For nucleated cells, counts were estimated from reference gene primer amplification. Data came from immunoSEQ multiplex PCR; TCRdb stores just in-frame clones and leaves some out. V and J calls and clone size come straight from that table; D and trimming were deduced from the DNA. The sample includes just over 150,000 clones, 88% of them seen just once. This sequence originates from a woman between 50 and 59 years old who had recovered from COVID-19. The chain links TRBV30 to TRBJ1-3; tentative D call: TRBD1 (6 bases). Material: PBMCs or T cells enriched from blood (not recorded which). The CDR3 spells CAWSATGSSGNTIYF. The CDR3 DNA sequence: TGTGCCTGGAGTGCCACAGGGAGCTCTGGAAACACCATATATTTT.